The text below deals with one TCR beta chain. The assay was immunoSEQ multiplex PCR, and TCRdb's table has in-frame clones only and misses some. The sample carries about 2.5 million clones, around 92% recorded once. This sample was taken from a study of shared clonotypes between healthy human individuals. From germline, CDR1 is SEHNR and CDR2 FQNEAQ (reference sequence). The CDR3 consists of 14 residues. J gave up 7 bases and V 5 bases, and 5 bases lay outside the gene matches. J is TRBJ2-1 and V is TRBV7-9, with 10 bases fitting TRBD2. Sequenced sample: naive CD4+ T cells from PBMCs. The subset denotes: CD45RA+ positively selected. This clonotype was sampled from a man aged 18 to 35 in good health. Some clones in this sample may be carry-over from other donors' samples. The DNA for the CDR3 is TGTGCCAGCAGCGCTACTAGCGGGACTAATGAGCAGTTCTTC. Translated, it gives CASSATSGTNEQFF.